This record concerns one T cell receptor beta chain sequence. Its matching antigen is unknown. This record comes from a study of identifying expanded T cells in peripheral blood. Findings and limits, study-wide: Technical replicates showed about 1.1 changed clones; roughly two weeks around 15; four weeks 19. Approximately 2-week clone count variance significantly increased as total template count grew.

Germline CDR1 and CDR2: MDHEN and SYDVKM. The ends were cut back, 2 bases at V and 13 bases at J, with 8 bases in the middle. CDR3 size: 11 residues. Repertoires were generated with immunoSEQ multiplex PCR, while TCRdb's copy carries only in-frame clones and drops some. The sample includes about 130,000 clones, around nine tenths seen only once; the top ten take approximately 8.9%. The chain joins TRBV28 to TRBJ1-4, with D unclear. The sequenced sample consisted of blood. The receptor was derived from a person aged 18-70 years in good health. The CDR3 bases are TGTGCCAGCAGTTTAGCGCGGGGACTGTTTTTT. Amino acids: CASSLARGLFF.